This TCR beta chain stems from a study of shared clonotypes between healthy human individuals. Study details: Researchers assigned three CD4 naive, three CD4 memory, two CD8 naive and one CD8 memory plate to each donor. Points from the study as a whole: Few donors restricted represented genetic and exposure-history diversity.

This clone was detected only once. Its matching antigen is unknown. V was cut by 4 bases and J by 8 bases, with 17 bases left in between. CDR3 length equals 15 residues. Germline V CDR1 and CDR2: LNHDA, SQIVND (reference sequence). The input for sorted-subset replicate PCRs was about 0.2 ug DNA, tens of thousands of T cell genomes. This table comes from immunoSEQ multiplex PCR, and its TCRdb copy is limited to in-frame clones, with some not included. The sample carries roughly 680,000 clones, over 60% recorded once. Sequencing was done on a sample of memory CD4+ T cells sorted from blood. Subset indicated: CD45RA-negative fraction. The V call is TRBV19, the J call TRBJ1-4, with D perhaps TRBD1 (5 bases). This TCR was recovered from a woman aged 25 to 39 in good health. CDR3 coding DNA: TGTGCCAGTAGTAAACGTCAGCTAAAGGGGGAAAAACTGTTTTTT. Translating it yields CASSKRQLKGEKLFF.